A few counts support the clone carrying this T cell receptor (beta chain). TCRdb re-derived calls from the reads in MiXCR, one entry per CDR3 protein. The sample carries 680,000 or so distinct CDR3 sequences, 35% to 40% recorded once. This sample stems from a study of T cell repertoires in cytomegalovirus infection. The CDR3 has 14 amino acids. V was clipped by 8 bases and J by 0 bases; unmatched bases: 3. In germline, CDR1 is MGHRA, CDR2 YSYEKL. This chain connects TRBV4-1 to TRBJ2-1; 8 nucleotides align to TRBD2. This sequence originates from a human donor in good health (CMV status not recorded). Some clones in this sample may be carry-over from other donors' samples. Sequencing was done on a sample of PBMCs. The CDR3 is CASGREASYNEQFF. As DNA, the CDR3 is TGCGCCAGCGGGCGGGAGGCCTCCTACAATGAGCAGTTCTTC.